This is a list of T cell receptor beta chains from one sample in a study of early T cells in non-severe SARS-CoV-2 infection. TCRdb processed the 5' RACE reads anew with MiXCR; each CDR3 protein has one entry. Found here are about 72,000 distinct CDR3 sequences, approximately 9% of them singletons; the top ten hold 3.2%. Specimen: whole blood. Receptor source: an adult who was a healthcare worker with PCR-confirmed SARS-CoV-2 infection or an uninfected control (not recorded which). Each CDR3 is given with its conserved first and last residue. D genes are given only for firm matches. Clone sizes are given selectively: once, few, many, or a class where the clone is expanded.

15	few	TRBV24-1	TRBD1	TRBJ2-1	TGTGCCACCAGTGGACAGGGGAACTCCTACAATGAGCAGTTCTTC	CATSGQGNSYNEQFF
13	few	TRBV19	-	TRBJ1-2	TGTGCCAGTAGTATAACACAGAGCTATGGCTACACCTTC	CASSITQSYGYTF
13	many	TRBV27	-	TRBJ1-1	TGTGCCAGCCATTGGGGCTCGAACACTGAAGCTTTCTTT	CASHWGSNTEAFF
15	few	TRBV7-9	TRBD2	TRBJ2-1	TGTGCCAGCAGCTTAGGAAGCGGGACCTACAATGAGCAGTTCTTC	CASSLGSGTYNEQFF
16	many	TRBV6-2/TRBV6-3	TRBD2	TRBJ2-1	TGTGCCAGCAGCAAGGGACTAGCGGGAAGCTACAATGAGCAGTTCTTC	CASSKGLAGSYNEQFF
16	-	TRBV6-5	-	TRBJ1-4	TGTGCCAGCAGTTACTCCGGTTTTTGGACTAATGAAAAACTGTTTTTT	CASSYSGFWTNEKLFF
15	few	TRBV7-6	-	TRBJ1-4	TGTGCCAGCAGCTCCCCCGGGGCGCCAAATGAAAAACTGTTTTTT	CASSSPGAPNEKLFF
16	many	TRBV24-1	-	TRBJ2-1	TGTGCCACCAGTGATTTGGACCGAAGCTCCTACAATGAGCAGTTCTTC	CATSDLDRSSYNEQFF
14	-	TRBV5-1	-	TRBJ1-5	TGCGCCAGCAGCTTGACAGGGAACAATCAGCCCCAGCATTTT	CASSLTGNNQPQHF
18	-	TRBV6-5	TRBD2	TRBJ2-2	TGTGCCAGCAGTTCCCTCGGGACTAGCGGGCGAGACACCGGGGAGCTGTTTTTT	CASSSLGTSGRDTGELFF
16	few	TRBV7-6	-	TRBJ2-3	TGTGCCAGCAGCTCCCCAGGGATTAGTTGGACAGATACGCAGTATTTT	CASSSPGISWTDTQYF
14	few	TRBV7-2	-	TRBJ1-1	TGTGCCAGCAGCTTAGCGGCAGAGAACACTGAAGCTTTCTTT	CASSLAAENTEAFF
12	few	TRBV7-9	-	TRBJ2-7	TGTGCCAGCAGCCAAGATACCTACGAGCAGTACTTC	CASSQDTYEQYF
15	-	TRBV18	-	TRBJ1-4	TGTGCCAGCTCACCATCAGAGGGTCCGACGGAAAAACTGTTTTTT	CASSPSEGPTEKLFF
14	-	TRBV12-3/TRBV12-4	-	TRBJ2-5	TGTGCCAGCAGTTTAAGGCAAGGGTCAGAGACCCAGTACTTC	CASSLRQGSETQYF
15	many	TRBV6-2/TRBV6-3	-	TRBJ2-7	TGTGCCAGCAGTTTAACTAGCAGTACCTCCTACGAGCAGTACTTC	CASSLTSSTSYEQYF
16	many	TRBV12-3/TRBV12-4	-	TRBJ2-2	TGTGCCAGCAGTTTGGTGGCAGGGAGGATCACCGGGGAGCTGTTTTTT	CASSLVAGRITGELFF
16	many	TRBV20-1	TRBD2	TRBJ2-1	TGCAGTGCTAGAGGTGACAGACTAGCGGTCTACAATGAGCAGTTCTTC	CSARGDRLAVYNEQFF
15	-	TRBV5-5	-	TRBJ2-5	TGTGCCAGCAGCTTGGACAGGCTGGGGGTAGAGACCCAGTACTTC	CASSLDRLGVETQYF
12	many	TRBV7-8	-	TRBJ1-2	TGTGCCAGCGGATCTGACAGCTATGGCTACACCTTC	CASGSDSYGYTF
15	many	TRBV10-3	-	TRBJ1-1	TGTGCCATCAGTGAGTCTTTCGGGCGAAGAACTGAAGCTTTCTTT	CAISESFGRRTEAFF
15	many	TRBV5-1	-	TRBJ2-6	TGCGCCAGCAGCTGGGGGTCCTCTGGGGCCAACGTCCTGACTTTC	CASSWGSSGANVLTF
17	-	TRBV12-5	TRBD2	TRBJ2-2	TGTGCTAGTAGCCTCCCGGCGGGAGGGGAACACACCGGGGAGCTGTTTTTT	CASSLPAGGEHTGELFF
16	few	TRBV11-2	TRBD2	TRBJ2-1	TGTGCCAGCAGCGCGACCGGGACTAGCGGGAGGGGAGAGCAGTTCTTC	CASSATGTSGRGEQFF
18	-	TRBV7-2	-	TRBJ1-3	TGTGCCAGCAGCTTACAGACGCGGCAGTTATACTCTGGAAACACCATATATTTT	CASSLQTRQLYSGNTIYF
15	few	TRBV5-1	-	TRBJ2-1	TGCGCCAGCAGCTTGGGGGTCCTCTCCTACAATGAGCAGTTCTTC	CASSLGVLSYNEQFF
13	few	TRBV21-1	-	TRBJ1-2	TGTGCCAGCAGCAAAGTCACCAACTATGGCTACACCTTC	CASSKVTNYGYTF
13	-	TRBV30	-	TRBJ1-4	TGTGCCTGGAGTAAACAGTCTAATGAAAAACTGTTTTTT	CAWSKQSNEKLFF
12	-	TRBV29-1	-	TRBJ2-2	TGCAGCGTTGTACGGGCCGCCGGGGAGCTGTTTTTT	CSVVRAAGELFF
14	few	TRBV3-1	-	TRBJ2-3	TGTGCCAGCAGCCTGTCGCTAGCGACAGATACGCAGTATTTT	CASSLSLATDTQYF
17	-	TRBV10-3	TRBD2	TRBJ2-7	TGTGCCATCAGTGAGTTCTTGAGCGGGGCGAGCTCCTACGAGCAGTACTTC	CAISEFLSGASSYEQYF
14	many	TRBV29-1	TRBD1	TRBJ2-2	TGCAGCATCATCCGGGACAGGGCGAGCGGGGAGCTGTTTTTT	CSIIRDRASGELFF
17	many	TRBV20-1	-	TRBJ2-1	TGCAGTGCTAGAGATGCAGTTACCTACTTAAAATACAATGAGCAGTTCTTC	CSARDAVTYLKYNEQFF
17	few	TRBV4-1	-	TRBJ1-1	TGCGCCAGCAGCCAAGATCCCCCGGGGGGGGCGGACACTGAAGCTTTCTTT	CASSQDPPGGADTEAFF
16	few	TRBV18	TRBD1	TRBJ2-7	TGTGCCAGCTCACAAAGATCAGGGGGTGAGACCTACGAGCAGTACTTC	CASSQRSGGETYEQYF
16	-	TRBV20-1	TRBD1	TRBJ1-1	TGCAGTGCTAGAGATTGGGCGGGACAGGGGTCGAAAGAAGTTTTCTTT	CSARDWAGQGSKEVFF
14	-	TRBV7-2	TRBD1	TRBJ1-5	TGTGCCAGCAGCTTATCAGGGGGCGGCCAGCCCCAGCATTTT	CASSLSGGGQPQHF
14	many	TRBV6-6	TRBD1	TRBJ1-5	TGTGCCAGCAGCCATGGACAGGGGGGTCAGCCCCAGCATTTT	CASSHGQGGQPQHF
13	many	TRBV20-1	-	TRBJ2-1	TGCAGTGCAACCCCGAGGGCTCCCAATGAGCAGTTCTTC	CSATPRAPNEQFF
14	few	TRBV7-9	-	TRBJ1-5	TGTGCCAGCAGCTTAGGCGAGGTCGTTCAGCCCCAGCATTTT	CASSLGEVVQPQHF
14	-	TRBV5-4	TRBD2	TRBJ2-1	TGTGCCAGCAGCTTGCGGCGGGAGTACAATGAGCAGTTCTTC	CASSLRREYNEQFF
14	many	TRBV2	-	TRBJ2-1	TGTGCCAGCAGTGTAGAACGGGAGAGTAATGAGCAGTTCTTC	CASSVERESNEQFF
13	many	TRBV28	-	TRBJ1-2	TGTGCCAGCAGTTTTGCGCAAAACTATGGCTACACCTTC	CASSFAQNYGYTF
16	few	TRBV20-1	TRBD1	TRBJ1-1	TGCAGTGCCGACACGGTAGGGGGCGTCCTGGGCACTGAAGCTTTCTTT	CSADTVGGVLGTEAFF
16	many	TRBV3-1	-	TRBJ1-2	TGTGCCAGCAGCCAACTGGAGGCAGTACGGTCCTATGGCTACACCTTC	CASSQLEAVRSYGYTF
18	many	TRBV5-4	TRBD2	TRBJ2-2	TGTGCCAGCAGCTTGGCCTCGACTAGCGGGAGCAATACCGGGGAGCTGTTTTTT	CASSLASTSGSNTGELFF
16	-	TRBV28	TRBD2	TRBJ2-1	TGTGCCAGCAGTTTCCTCCTCCCGGCTAGCGGTAATGAGCAGTTCTTC	CASSFLLPASGNEQFF
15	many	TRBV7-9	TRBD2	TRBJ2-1	TGTGCCAGCAGCTCAGGGACTAGTGATTGGAATGAGCAGTTCTTC	CASSSGTSDWNEQFF
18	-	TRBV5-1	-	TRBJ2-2	TGCGCCAGCAGCTTGGATCGGGGTACCTATGAGGACACCGGGGAGCTGTTTTTT	CASSLDRGTYEDTGELFF
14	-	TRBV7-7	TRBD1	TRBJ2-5	TGTGCCAGCAGCCAGACAGGGTTCCAAGAGACCCAGTACTTC	CASSQTGFQETQYF
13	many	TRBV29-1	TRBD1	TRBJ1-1	TGCAGCGCCCGGGGACAGCCGAACACTGAAGCTTTCTTT	CSARGQPNTEAFF
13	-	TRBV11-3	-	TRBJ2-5	TGTGCCAGCCAGGCGGGCCAGGGGGAGACCCAGTACTTC	CASQAGQGETQYF
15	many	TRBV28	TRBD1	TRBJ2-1	TGTGCCAGCAGTCCGGGACAGGGGATGGGATTTGAGCAGTTCTTC	CASSPGQGMGFEQFF
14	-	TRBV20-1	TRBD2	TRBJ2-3	TGCAGTGCGACACTAGCGGGAGTCGCAGATACGCAGTATTTT	CSATLAGVADTQYF
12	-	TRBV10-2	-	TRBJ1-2	TGCGCCAGCAGTGCAGGGGCGCAAGGCTACACCTTC	CASSAGAQGYTF
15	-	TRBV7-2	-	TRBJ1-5	TGTGCCAGCAGTCCCGGACCAAGCAGCAATCAGCCCCAGCATTTT	CASSPGPSSNQPQHF
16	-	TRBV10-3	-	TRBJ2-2	TGTGCCATCAGTGATGACAGCAAGAAGAACACCGGGGAGCTGTTTTTT	CAISDDSKKNTGELFF
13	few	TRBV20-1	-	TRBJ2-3	TGCAGTGCTAGGTTAACGGACACAGATACGCAGTATTTT	CSARLTDTDTQYF
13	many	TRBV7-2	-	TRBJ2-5	TGTGCCAGCAGCTTGTCGACAGGGACTACCCAGTACTTC	CASSLSTGTTQYF
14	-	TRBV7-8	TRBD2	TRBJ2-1	TGTGCCAGCAGACTAGCGGGAGTAGAGGATGAGCAGTTCTTC	CASRLAGVEDEQFF